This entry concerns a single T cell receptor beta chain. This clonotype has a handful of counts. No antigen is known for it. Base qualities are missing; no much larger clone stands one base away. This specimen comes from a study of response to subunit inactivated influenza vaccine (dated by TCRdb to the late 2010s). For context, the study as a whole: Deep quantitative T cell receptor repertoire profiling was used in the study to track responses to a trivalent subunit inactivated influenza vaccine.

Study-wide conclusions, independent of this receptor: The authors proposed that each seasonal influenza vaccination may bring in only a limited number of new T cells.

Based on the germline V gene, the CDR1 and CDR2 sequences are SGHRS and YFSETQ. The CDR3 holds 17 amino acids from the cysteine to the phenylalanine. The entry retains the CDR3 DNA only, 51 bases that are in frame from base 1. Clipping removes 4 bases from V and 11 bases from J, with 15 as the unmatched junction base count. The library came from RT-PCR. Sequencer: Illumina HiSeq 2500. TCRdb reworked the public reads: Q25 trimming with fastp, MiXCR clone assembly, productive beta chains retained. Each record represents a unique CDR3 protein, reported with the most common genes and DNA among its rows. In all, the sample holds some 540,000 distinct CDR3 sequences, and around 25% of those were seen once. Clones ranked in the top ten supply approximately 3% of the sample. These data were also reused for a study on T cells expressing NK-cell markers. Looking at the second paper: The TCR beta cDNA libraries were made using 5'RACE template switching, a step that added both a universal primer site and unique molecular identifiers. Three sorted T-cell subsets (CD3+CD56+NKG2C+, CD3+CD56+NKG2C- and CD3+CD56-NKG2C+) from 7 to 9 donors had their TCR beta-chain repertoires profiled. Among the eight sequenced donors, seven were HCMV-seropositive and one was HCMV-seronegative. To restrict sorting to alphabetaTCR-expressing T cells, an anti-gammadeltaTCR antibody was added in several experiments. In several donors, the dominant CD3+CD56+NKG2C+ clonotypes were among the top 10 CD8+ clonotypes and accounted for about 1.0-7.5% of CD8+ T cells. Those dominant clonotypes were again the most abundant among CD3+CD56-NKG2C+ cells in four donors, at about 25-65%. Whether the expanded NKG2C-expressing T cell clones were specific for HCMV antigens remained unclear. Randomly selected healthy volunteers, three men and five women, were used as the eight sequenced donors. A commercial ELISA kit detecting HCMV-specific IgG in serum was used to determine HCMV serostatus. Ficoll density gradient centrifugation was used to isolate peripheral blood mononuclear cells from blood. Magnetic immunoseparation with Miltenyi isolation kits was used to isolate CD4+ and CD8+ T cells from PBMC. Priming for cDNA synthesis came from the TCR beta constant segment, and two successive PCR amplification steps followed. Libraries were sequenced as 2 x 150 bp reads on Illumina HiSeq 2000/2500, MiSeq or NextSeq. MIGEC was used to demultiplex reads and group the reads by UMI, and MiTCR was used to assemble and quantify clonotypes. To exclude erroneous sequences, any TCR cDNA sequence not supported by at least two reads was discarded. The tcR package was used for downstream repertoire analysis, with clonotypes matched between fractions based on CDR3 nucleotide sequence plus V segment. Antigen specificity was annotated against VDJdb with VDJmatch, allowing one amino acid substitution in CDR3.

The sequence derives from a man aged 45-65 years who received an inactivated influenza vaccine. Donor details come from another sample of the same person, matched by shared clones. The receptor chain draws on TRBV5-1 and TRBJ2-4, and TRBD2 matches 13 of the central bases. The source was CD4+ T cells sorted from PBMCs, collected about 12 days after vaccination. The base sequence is TGCGCCAGCAGCCCCCTGTCAAAATCCGGACTAGCGGGGGTTCAGTACTTC. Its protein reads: CASSPLSKSGLAGVQYF.